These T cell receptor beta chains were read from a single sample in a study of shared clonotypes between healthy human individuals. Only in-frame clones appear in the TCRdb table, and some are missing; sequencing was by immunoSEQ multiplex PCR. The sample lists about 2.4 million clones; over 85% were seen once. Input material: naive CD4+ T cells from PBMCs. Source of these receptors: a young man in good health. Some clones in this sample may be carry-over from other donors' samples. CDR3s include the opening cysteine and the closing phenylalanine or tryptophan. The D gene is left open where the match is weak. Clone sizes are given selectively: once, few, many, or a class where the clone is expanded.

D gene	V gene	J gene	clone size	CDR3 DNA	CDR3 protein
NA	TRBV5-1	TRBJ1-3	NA	TGCGCCAGCAGCCGGAACAGGGAAGGCGGTTCTGGAAACACCATATATTTT	CASSRNREGGSGNTIYF
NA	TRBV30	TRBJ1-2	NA	TGTGCCTGGAGTGTAAAGGTTTCATTGGGCTACACCTTC	CAWSVKVSLGYTF
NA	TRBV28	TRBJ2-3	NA	TGTGCCAGCAGGGGGGGCTGGGCAGATACGCAGTATTTT	CASRGGWADTQYF
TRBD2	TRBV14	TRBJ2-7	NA	TGTGCCAGCAGCCTCGGGACTAGCTACGAGCAGTACTTC	CASSLGTSYEQYF
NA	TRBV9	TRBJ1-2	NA	TGTGCCAGCAGCGTAGCTATAGGGGTTCATGGCTACACCTTC	CASSVAIGVHGYTF
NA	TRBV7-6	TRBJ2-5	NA	TGTGCCAGCAGCCACCACGGAGAGACCCAGTACTTC	CASSHHGETQYF
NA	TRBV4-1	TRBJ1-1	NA	TGCGCCAGCAGCCAGACCGGGACGGGGAACACTGAAGCTTTCTTT	CASSQTGTGNTEAFF
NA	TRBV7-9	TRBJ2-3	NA	TGTGCCAGCAGCTTACTCTTCACAGATACGCAGTATTTT	CASSLLFTDTQYF
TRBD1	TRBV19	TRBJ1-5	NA	TGTGCCAGTAGTACCAGGTCAGGGGGCGTAAGTCAGCCCCAGCATTTT	CASSTRSGGVSQPQHF
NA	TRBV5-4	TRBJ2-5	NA	TGTGCCAGCAGCTTGCGGGGTGGAGAGACCCAGTACTTC	CASSLRGGETQYF
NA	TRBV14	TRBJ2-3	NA	TGTGCCAGCAGCCACCTCACAGATACGCAGTATTTT	CASSHLTDTQYF
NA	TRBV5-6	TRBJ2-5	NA	TGTGCCAGCAGCGGAGGAGAGACCCAGTACTTC	CASSGGETQYF
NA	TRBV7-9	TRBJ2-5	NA	TGTGCCAGCAGCCTACTCGGGGAGACCCAGTACTTC	CASSLLGETQYF
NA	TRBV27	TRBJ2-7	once	TGTGCCAGCAGTTTATCCAAGACAGGAGCCGCACTCGAGCAGTACTTC	CASSLSKTGAALEQYF
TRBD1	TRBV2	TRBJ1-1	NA	TGTGCCAGCAGCCGACAGGGAGGAGTCGGGAACACTGAAGCTTTCTTT	CASSRQGGVGNTEAFF
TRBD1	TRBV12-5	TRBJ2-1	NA	TGTGCTAGTGGTTTGTCCCGGACAGGGAGAGGTGAGCAGTTCTTC	CASGLSRTGRGEQFF
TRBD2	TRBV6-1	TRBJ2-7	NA	TGTGCCAGCAGTGAGGGGGGGGGCGAGCAGTACTTC	CASSEGGGEQYF
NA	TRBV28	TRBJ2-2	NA	TGTGCCAGCAGTTTATTGCGGGGTACCGGGGAGCTGTTTTTT	CASSLLRGTGELFF
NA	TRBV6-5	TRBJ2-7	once	TGTGCCAGCAGCCCCATCCAGGGGTACGAGCAGTACTTC	CASSPIQGYEQYF
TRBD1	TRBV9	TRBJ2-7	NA	TGTGCCAGCGCCGGGACAGGGGGCGAGCAGTACTTC	CASAGTGGEQYF
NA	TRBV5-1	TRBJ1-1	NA	TGCGCCAGCAGCTTGGGGCCTCGGAACACTGAAGCTTTCTTT	CASSLGPRNTEAFF
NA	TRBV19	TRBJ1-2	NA	TGTGCCAGTAGTAAACGAAGAGGAACTTATGGCTACACCTTC	CASSKRRGTYGYTF
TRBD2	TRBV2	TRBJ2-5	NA	TGTGCCAGCGGGACTAGCGGGCAAGAGACCCAGTACTTC	CASGTSGQETQYF
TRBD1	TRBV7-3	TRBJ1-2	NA	TGTGCCAGCAGCAGAGAGACAGGGTACGGCTACACCTTC	CASSRETGYGYTF
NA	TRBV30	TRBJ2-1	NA	TGTGCCTGGAGTACGTCTAGTCTTCGGCGTGAGCAGTTCTTC	CAWSTSSLRREQFF
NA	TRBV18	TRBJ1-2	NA	TGTGCCAGCTCACCGCAAGCTAACTATGGCTACACCTTC	CASSPQANYGYTF
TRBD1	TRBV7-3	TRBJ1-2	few	TGTGCCAGCAGCCTTAGACAGGGGGTTGGCTACACCTTC	CASSLRQGVGYTF
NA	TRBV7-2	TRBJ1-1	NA	TGTGCCAGCACGGCGTTTAGGGATACTGAAGCTTTCTTT	CASTAFRDTEAFF
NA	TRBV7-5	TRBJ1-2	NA	TGTGTCAGAACCCCCCCATCCGGCAGGTCTGATGGCTACACCTTC	CVRTPPSGRSDGYTF
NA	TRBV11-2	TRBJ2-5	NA	TGTGCCAGCAGCTTAGTACGGGAAGAGACCCAGTACTTC	CASSLVREETQYF
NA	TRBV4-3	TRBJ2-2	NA	TGCGCCAGCAGCCGGGGTACCGGGGAGCTGTTTTTT	CASSRGTGELFF
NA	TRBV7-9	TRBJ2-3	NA	TGTGCCAGCAGCTTAGGACCTCTTGATACGCAGTATTTT	CASSLGPLDTQYF
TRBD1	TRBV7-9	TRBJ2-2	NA	TGTGCCAGCAGCGGGGACAGGGGGTCGTCCGGGGAGCTGTTTTTT	CASSGDRGSSGELFF
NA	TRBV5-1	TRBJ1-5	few	TGCGCCAGCAGCTTGACGGACAGTAGCAATCAGCCCCAGCATTTT	CASSLTDSSNQPQHF
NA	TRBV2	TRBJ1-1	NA	TGTGCCAGCAGCTCTCATGTGGGTAATGAAGCTTTCTTT	CASSSHVGNEAFF
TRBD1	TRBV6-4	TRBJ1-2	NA	TGTGCCAGCAGGGAAAGGGGACAGGGGAATCATGGCTACACCTTC	CASRERGQGNHGYTF
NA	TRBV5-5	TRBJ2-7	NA	TGTGCCAGCAGCGCTTCGGTAGCGTCTCCAACTACCTACGAGCAGTACTTC	CASSASVASPTTYEQYF
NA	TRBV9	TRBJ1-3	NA	TGTGCCAGCAGCGTAGGCCAGATCCTCTCTGGAAACACCATATATTTT	CASSVGQILSGNTIYF
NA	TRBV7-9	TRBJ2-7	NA	TGTGCCAGCAGCTTAGACAGGGTCAACGAGCAGTACTTC	CASSLDRVNEQYF
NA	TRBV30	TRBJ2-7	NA	TGTGCCTGGAGTGTCGAAGGCAGGTACGAGCAGTACTTC	CAWSVEGRYEQYF
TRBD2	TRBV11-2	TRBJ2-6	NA	TGTGCCAGCAGCTTAGCGCTAGCGGGGAGCTCTGGGGCCAACGTCCTGACTTTC	CASSLALAGSSGANVLTF
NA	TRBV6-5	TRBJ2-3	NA	TGTGCCAGCAGTCCAGGATCGGTGGTGGAAGATACGCAGTATTTT	CASSPGSVVEDTQYF
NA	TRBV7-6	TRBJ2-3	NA	TGTGCCAGCAGCTTATCGACCCTGGCAAACAGGGACGACACAGATACGCAGTATTTT	CASSLSTLANRDDTDTQYF
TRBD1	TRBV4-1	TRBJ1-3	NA	TGCGCCAGCAGCCAACTGAGGGGGCGCGGGTCCGGAAACACCATATATTTT	CASSQLRGRGSGNTIYF
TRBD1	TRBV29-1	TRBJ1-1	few	TGCAGCGTTGAAGTAGCTGGACAGGGAAACACTGAAGCTTTCTTT	CSVEVAGQGNTEAFF